This is a list of T cell receptor beta chains from one sample in a study of blood T cell repertoires in COVID-19. TCRdb keeps only in-frame clones here, not all; method: immunoSEQ multiplex PCR. The top ten hold approximately 0.94% of the sample, which has approximately 290,000 clones, around 82% seen once. The source material was peripheral blood. These TCRs come from a human donor with COVID-19, enrolled during active disease. The donor label of this sample is uncertain. Both conserved end residues are part of each CDR3. Fields, in order: clone size, J gene, V gene, CDR3 length, D gene, CDR3 DNA, CDR3 protein. A D gene is named only where the DNA matches it firmly. Some rows mark clone size as missing; the rest say once, few, many or name a class of expanded clone.

clone size: -
J gene: TRBJ2-7
V gene: TRBV29-1
CDR3 length: 16
D gene: TRBD2
CDR3 DNA: TGCAGCGTCAACAGACCGACTAGCGGGAGCTCCTACGAGCAGTACTTC
CDR3 protein: CSVNRPTSGSSYEQYF

clone size: -
J gene: TRBJ2-5
V gene: TRBV7-2
CDR3 length: 13
D gene: -
CDR3 DNA: TGTGCCAGCAGCCGGGGGTGGGAAGAGACCCAGTACTTC
CDR3 protein: CASSRGWEETQYF

clone size: -
J gene: TRBJ2-2
V gene: TRBV20-1
CDR3 length: 11
D gene: -
CDR3 DNA: TGCAGTGCCATTAAGACAGGGGAGCTGTTTTTT
CDR3 protein: CSAIKTGELFF

clone size: -
J gene: TRBJ2-7
V gene: TRBV18
CDR3 length: 15
D gene: TRBD2
CDR3 DNA: TGTGCCAGCTCACCGAATCCGGGGGGAATCGACGAGCAGTACTTC
CDR3 protein: CASSPNPGGIDEQYF

clone size: -
J gene: TRBJ1-1
V gene: TRBV7-2
CDR3 length: 15
D gene: -
CDR3 DNA: TGTGCCAGCAGCTTAGTAACAGGCATGAACACTGAAGCTTTCTTT
CDR3 protein: CASSLVTGMNTEAFF

clone size: few
J gene: TRBJ1-1
V gene: TRBV11-2
CDR3 length: 13
D gene: -
CDR3 DNA: TGTGCCAGCAGCACCAACGGGGGTACTGAAGCTTTCTTT
CDR3 protein: CASSTNGGTEAFF

clone size: -
J gene: TRBJ1-2
V gene: TRBV4-3
CDR3 length: 16
D gene: TRBD1
CDR3 DNA: TGCGCCAGCAGCCAACAACAGACAGGGGCAGGCTTCGCCGACACCTTC
CDR3 protein: CASSQQQTGAGFADTF

clone size: -
J gene: TRBJ2-7
V gene: TRBV28
CDR3 length: 14
D gene: -
CDR3 DNA: TGTGCCAGCAGTTTATTAAGGACTATTAGCGAGCAGTACTTC
CDR3 protein: CASSLLRTISEQYF

clone size: -
J gene: TRBJ1-2
V gene: TRBV19
CDR3 length: 15
D gene: -
CDR3 DNA: TGTGCCAGTAGTACCGCGGGGGGTCTAGGCTATGGCTACACCTTC
CDR3 protein: CASSTAGGLGYGYTF

clone size: -
J gene: TRBJ2-5
V gene: TRBV20-1
CDR3 length: 13
D gene: -
CDR3 DNA: TGCAGTGCTAGTGGGCCGAACCAAGAGACCCAGTACTTC
CDR3 protein: CSASGPNQETQYF

clone size: -
J gene: TRBJ2-3
V gene: TRBV5-1
CDR3 length: 16
D gene: TRBD1
CDR3 DNA: TGCGCCAGCATCGAGGGCAGGGGGCTAAGCACAGATACGCAGTATTTT
CDR3 protein: CASIEGRGLSTDTQYF

clone size: -
J gene: TRBJ1-1
V gene: TRBV14
CDR3 length: 14
D gene: -
CDR3 DNA: TGTGCCAGCAGCCAAGTGGATTCGAGGACTGAAGCTTTCTTT
CDR3 protein: CASSQVDSRTEAFF

clone size: few
J gene: TRBJ1-2
V gene: TRBV7-2
CDR3 length: 14
D gene: -
CDR3 DNA: TGTGCCAGCAGCCGCCAGGGGTCTAACTATGGCTACACCTTC
CDR3 protein: CASSRQGSNYGYTF

clone size: few
J gene: TRBJ2-7
V gene: TRBV27
CDR3 length: 12
D gene: -
CDR3 DNA: TGTGCCAGCCAGGGAAGCTCCTACGAGCAGTACTTC
CDR3 protein: CASQGSSYEQYF

clone size: few
J gene: TRBJ1-1
V gene: TRBV28
CDR3 length: 13
D gene: -
CDR3 DNA: TGTGCCAGCAGTTCCCCACCCCACTTCGGAGCTTTCTTT
CDR3 protein: CASSSPPHFGAFF

clone size: -
J gene: TRBJ2-7
V gene: TRBV27
CDR3 length: 16
D gene: -
CDR3 DNA: TGTGCCAGCAGTTCCCCCAGCCGGGACAAGCTCTTTAAGCAGTACTTC
CDR3 protein: CASSSPSRDKLFKQYF

clone size: -
J gene: TRBJ1-6
V gene: TRBV28
CDR3 length: 19
D gene: TRBD1
CDR3 DNA: TGTGCCAGCAGCCCGGACAGGGCCGTAACCTTCTACTATAATTCACCCCTCCACTTT
CDR3 protein: CASSPDRAVTFYYNSPLHF

clone size: -
J gene: TRBJ1-6
V gene: TRBV28
CDR3 length: 16
D gene: TRBD1
CDR3 DNA: TGTGCCAGCAGGGCGGGACAGTCCCTACTTAATTCACCCCTCCACTTT
CDR3 protein: CASRAGQSLLNSPLHF

clone size: few
J gene: TRBJ1-1
V gene: TRBV19
CDR3 length: 19
D gene: -
CDR3 DNA: TGTGCCAGTAGTATAGATCACTTCCAGTTGGCGGTCATGAACACTGAAGCTTTCTTT
CDR3 protein: CASSIDHFQLAVMNTEAFF

clone size: once
J gene: TRBJ2-3
V gene: TRBV5-1
CDR3 length: 15
D gene: TRBD1
CDR3 DNA: TGCGCCAGCAGCCCGCAGGGGGCTAGCACAGATACGCAGTATTTT
CDR3 protein: CASSPQGASTDTQYF

clone size: -
J gene: TRBJ2-3
V gene: TRBV19
CDR3 length: 14
D gene: -
CDR3 DNA: TGTGCCAGTAGTATTTGGGGGAGGACAGATACGCAGTATTTT
CDR3 protein: CASSIWGRTDTQYF

clone size: -
J gene: TRBJ1-4
V gene: TRBV19
CDR3 length: 13
D gene: -
CDR3 DNA: TGTGCCAGCGCACGGAGAACTAATGAAAAACTGTTTTTT
CDR3 protein: CASARRTNEKLFF

clone size: -
J gene: TRBJ2-7
V gene: TRBV29-1
CDR3 length: 13
D gene: TRBD2
CDR3 DNA: TGCAGCGTTGAGGCTAGCGGGAGCTACGAGCAGTACTTC
CDR3 protein: CSVEASGSYEQYF

clone size: -
J gene: TRBJ1-1
V gene: TRBV9
CDR3 length: 14
D gene: TRBD1
CDR3 DNA: TGTGCCAGCAGCATAGGGGACAGTCGGACTGAAGCTTTCTTT
CDR3 protein: CASSIGDSRTEAFF

clone size: -
J gene: TRBJ2-3
V gene: TRBV7-9
CDR3 length: 16
D gene: TRBD2
CDR3 DNA: TGTGCCAGCAGCTTAGCGGGGCGGGGGAGCACAGATACGCAGTATTTT
CDR3 protein: CASSLAGRGSTDTQYF

clone size: -
J gene: TRBJ1-1
V gene: TRBV30
CDR3 length: 13
D gene: -
CDR3 DNA: TGTGCCTGGAGTGTAAGCGTTTCCACTGAAGCTTTCTTT
CDR3 protein: CAWSVSVSTEAFF

clone size: -
J gene: TRBJ2-2
V gene: TRBV9
CDR3 length: 15
D gene: TRBD2
CDR3 DNA: TGTGCCAGCAGCGTAGCCACTAGCGGAACCGGGGAGCTGTTTTTT
CDR3 protein: CASSVATSGTGELFF

clone size: once
J gene: TRBJ1-5
V gene: TRBV18
CDR3 length: 17
D gene: TRBD1
CDR3 DNA: TGTGCCAGCTCACGCGGGACAGGGGTTTACAGCAATCAGCCCCAGCATTTT
CDR3 protein: CASSRGTGVYSNQPQHF

clone size: -
J gene: TRBJ2-1
V gene: TRBV25-1
CDR3 length: 17
D gene: TRBD2
CDR3 DNA: TGTGCCAGCAGTGAATTAGCGGGAGGGCCCTCCTACAATGAGCAGTTCTTC
CDR3 protein: CASSELAGGPSYNEQFF

clone size: -
J gene: TRBJ1-6
V gene: TRBV27
CDR3 length: 17
D gene: TRBD1
CDR3 DNA: TGTGCCAGCAGTTTATCGCCGGAGACAGGGGGATATTCACCCCTCCACTTT
CDR3 protein: CASSLSPETGGYSPLHF

clone size: -
J gene: TRBJ1-5
V gene: TRBV6-6
CDR3 length: 14
D gene: TRBD1
CDR3 DNA: TGTGCCAGCCGCGGGGCAGGGGGTGATCAGCCCCAGCATTTT
CDR3 protein: CASRGAGGDQPQHF

clone size: -
J gene: TRBJ1-2
V gene: TRBV19
CDR3 length: 14
D gene: -
CDR3 DNA: TGTGCCAGCCGGTCGAGGGGGATGAACTATGGCTACACCTTC
CDR3 protein: CASRSRGMNYGYTF

clone size: -
J gene: TRBJ1-6
V gene: TRBV5-4
CDR3 length: 15
D gene: -
CDR3 DNA: TGTGCCAGCAGCCTTGGTGGATATAGGGGTTCACCCCTCCACTTT
CDR3 protein: CASSLGGYRGSPLHF

clone size: once
J gene: TRBJ1-2
V gene: TRBV5-5
CDR3 length: 14
D gene: -
CDR3 DNA: TGTGCCAGCAGCTTAGACAGGCCGAACTATGGCTACACCTTC
CDR3 protein: CASSLDRPNYGYTF

clone size: -
J gene: TRBJ1-6
V gene: TRBV7-7
CDR3 length: 15
D gene: TRBD1
CDR3 DNA: TGTGCTAGCAGCCCTGACAGGGGATTTGGTTCACCCCTCCACTTT
CDR3 protein: CASSPDRGFGSPLHF

clone size: few
J gene: TRBJ1-2
V gene: TRBV2
CDR3 length: 14
D gene: -
CDR3 DNA: TGTGCCAGCAGAAACAACAGGGCGGGCTATGGCTACACCTTC
CDR3 protein: CASRNNRAGYGYTF

clone size: few
J gene: TRBJ1-1
V gene: TRBV19
CDR3 length: 12
D gene: -
CDR3 DNA: TGTGCCAGTAGTATTTGGCCCCGTGAAGCTTTCTTT
CDR3 protein: CASSIWPREAFF

clone size: -
J gene: TRBJ1-6
V gene: TRBV19
CDR3 length: 14
D gene: -
CDR3 DNA: TGTGCCAGTAGTAGCAGCTCCTATAATTCACCCCTCCACTTT
CDR3 protein: CASSSSSYNSPLHF

clone size: once
J gene: TRBJ2-4
V gene: TRBV29-1
CDR3 length: 13
D gene: -
CDR3 DNA: TGCAGCGTGGGACTCTCAGCCAAAAACATTCAGTACTTC
CDR3 protein: CSVGLSAKNIQYF

clone size: -
J gene: TRBJ1-5
V gene: TRBV10-1
CDR3 length: 14
D gene: -
CDR3 DNA: TGCGCCAGCAGTGAATCCGGACTCAATCAGCCCCAGCATTTT
CDR3 protein: CASSESGLNQPQHF

clone size: once
J gene: TRBJ1-5
V gene: TRBV28
CDR3 length: 16
D gene: TRBD1
CDR3 DNA: TGTGCCAGCAGCCCACCAGGGACAGTACCAAATCAGCCCCAGCATTTT
CDR3 protein: CASSPPGTVPNQPQHF

clone size: once
J gene: TRBJ2-1
V gene: TRBV7-9
CDR3 length: 14
D gene: TRBD2
CDR3 DNA: TGTGCCCTAGCGGGAGGGAGCTCCTACAATGAGCAGTTCTTC
CDR3 protein: CALAGGSSYNEQFF

clone size: -
J gene: TRBJ1-6
V gene: TRBV7-9
CDR3 length: 16
D gene: -
CDR3 DNA: TGTGCCAGCAGCTCGGATGGGCCCCCCGGAAGATCACCCCTCCACTTT
CDR3 protein: CASSSDGPPGRSPLHF

clone size: -
J gene: TRBJ2-2
V gene: TRBV7-9
CDR3 length: 14
D gene: TRBD2
CDR3 DNA: TGTGCCAGCAGCTTGACTAGCGGCACCGGGGAGCTGTTTTTT
CDR3 protein: CASSLTSGTGELFF

clone size: -
J gene: TRBJ1-1
V gene: TRBV9
CDR3 length: 17
D gene: -
CDR3 DNA: TGTGCCAGCAGCGCCGGGGACATTACCTTCATGAACACTGAAGCTTTCTTT
CDR3 protein: CASSAGDITFMNTEAFF

clone size: -
J gene: TRBJ1-1
V gene: TRBV19
CDR3 length: 14
D gene: -
CDR3 DNA: TGTGCCAGTAGTGTAGGACTGCCGAACACTGAAGCTTTCTTT
CDR3 protein: CASSVGLPNTEAFF

clone size: -
J gene: TRBJ2-7
V gene: TRBV2
CDR3 length: 13
D gene: TRBD1
CDR3 DNA: TGTGCCAGTCGGACAGGGGACACCTACGAGCAGTACTTC
CDR3 protein: CASRTGDTYEQYF

clone size: -
J gene: TRBJ2-3
V gene: TRBV15
CDR3 length: 16
D gene: TRBD2
CDR3 DNA: TGTGCCACCAGCAGAGGGGGTAGCGGGAGCACAGATACGCAGTATTTT
CDR3 protein: CATSRGGSGSTDTQYF

clone size: few
J gene: TRBJ2-7
V gene: TRBV7-3
CDR3 length: 16
D gene: TRBD2
CDR3 DNA: TGTGCCAGCAGCTTCCGCGGGGGTAGCGGTTCCTACGAGCAGTACTTC
CDR3 protein: CASSFRGGSGSYEQYF

clone size: once
J gene: TRBJ2-1
V gene: TRBV11-2
CDR3 length: 15
D gene: TRBD2
CDR3 DNA: TGTGCCAGCAGCTTAACTAGCGGGAGTATCTATGAGCAGTTCTTC
CDR3 protein: CASSLTSGSIYEQFF

clone size: -
J gene: TRBJ1-6
V gene: TRBV7-2
CDR3 length: 12
D gene: -
CDR3 DNA: TGTGCCAGCAGCCCACAGTCTCGTCCCCTCCACTTT
CDR3 protein: CASSPQSRPLHF

clone size: -
J gene: TRBJ1-4
V gene: TRBV5-5
CDR3 length: 15
D gene: -
CDR3 DNA: TGTGCCAGCAGCCCGCGGGCGACAACTAATGAAAAACTGTTTTTT
CDR3 protein: CASSPRATTNEKLFF

clone size: -
J gene: TRBJ1-6
V gene: TRBV7-9
CDR3 length: 15
D gene: -
CDR3 DNA: TGTGCCAGCAGCTATTTACAGGGTCCGAATTCACCCCTCCACTTT
CDR3 protein: CASSYLQGPNSPLHF

clone size: -
J gene: TRBJ1-1
V gene: TRBV29-1
CDR3 length: 12
D gene: -
CDR3 DNA: TGCAGCGTACCAACAGTGAACACTGAAGCTTTCTTT
CDR3 protein: CSVPTVNTEAFF

clone size: -
J gene: TRBJ1-5
V gene: TRBV6-5
CDR3 length: 13
D gene: -
CDR3 DNA: TGTGCCAGCAGTTACTCCTCGAATCAGCCCCAGCATTTT
CDR3 protein: CASSYSSNQPQHF

clone size: -
J gene: TRBJ2-4
V gene: TRBV28
CDR3 length: 14
D gene: -
CDR3 DNA: TGTGCCAGCAGTTTAGGGGGGAGGATAGGCATTCAGTACTTC
CDR3 protein: CASSLGGRIGIQYF

clone size: -
J gene: TRBJ1-4
V gene: TRBV4-1
CDR3 length: 16
D gene: TRBD1
CDR3 DNA: TGCGCCAGCAGCCAGGCAATGGACAGGGAGGGTGAAAAACTGTTTTTT
CDR3 protein: CASSQAMDREGEKLFF